This record looks at one T cell receptor beta chain sequence and its context. As yet, its antigen is unknown. These data belong to a study of shared clonotypes between healthy human individuals. Study outcomes and limitations: Compared with clonotypes that all four donors shared, non-shared clonotypes had lower generation probabilities. Around 5.4% of naive CD4 clonotypes were common to a few donors. Estimated clonotype richness was generally higher in naive than memory subsets.

Germline trimming cut 5 bases from V and 4 bases from J; bases unmatched to any gene: 4. Germline V CDR1 and CDR2: LNHDA, SQIVND (reference sequence). The length of the CDR3 is 13 residues. Researchers ran the assay at a deep level. Profiling relied on immunoSEQ multiplex PCR, and the TCRdb table lists in-frame clones only, not all of them. The top ten clones hold around 0.38% of a sample with approximately 2,300,000 clones, roughly 90% of them seen once. The V call is TRBV19, the J call TRBJ1-2; 7 bases map to TRBD1. This receptor was identified in a man in his late teens or twenties in good health. Some clones in this sample may be carry-over from other donors' samples. The sample consisted of naive CD4+ T cells from PBMCs. Subset defined: CD45RA+ positively selected. In DNA form, the CDR3 reads TGTGCCAGTAGTCCGACAGGGCTCTATGGCTACACCTTC. Its translation is CASSPTGLYGYTF.